This TCR beta chain was identified during a study of T cells in Graves' hyperthyroidism and ophthalmopathy. RNA transcripts were the template for amplifying TCR beta CDR3 regions. The TCR CDR3 first-round RT-PCR relied on the HTBI primer set. A single record per CDR3 protein comes from TCRdb applying MiXCR to the multiplex PCR reads. This repertoire shows about 300,000 distinct CDR3 sequences, around a quarter found once; its top ten account for about a quarter. Newly diagnosed hyperthyroidism patients aged 18 to 65 years had disease lasting under 2 months. Criteria for exclusion of patients were uncontrolled infection, other autoimmune disease, pregnancy or lactation. This clonotype was recorded at least ten times. Trimming took 2 bases from V and 4 from J, leaving 3 bases between them. Germline V gene sequence: CDR1 SGDLS, CDR2 YYNGEE. This CDR3 contains 11 residues.

This sequence was found in a man aged 40-50 years with Graves' hyperthyroidism that later progressed to Graves' ophthalmopathy. The rearrangement joins TRBV9 to TRBJ1-1; D gene ambiguous. Sequencing was performed on blood. The CDR3 region has the DNA TGTGCCAGCAGCGTTCGCACTGAAGCTTTCTTT. Protein: CASSVRTEAFF.